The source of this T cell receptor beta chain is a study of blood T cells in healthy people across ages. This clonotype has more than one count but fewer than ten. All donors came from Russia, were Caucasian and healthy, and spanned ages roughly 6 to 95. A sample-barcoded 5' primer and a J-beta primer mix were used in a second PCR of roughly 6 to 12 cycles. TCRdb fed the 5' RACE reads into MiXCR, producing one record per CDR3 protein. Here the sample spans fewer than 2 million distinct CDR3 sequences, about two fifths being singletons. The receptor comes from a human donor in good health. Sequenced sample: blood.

CDR3 coding DNA: TGCGCCAGCAGCACATCAGGGGTGGGCAATCAGCCCCAGCATTTT. It yields the protein CASSTSGVGNQPQHF. The chain joins TRBV5-1 to TRBJ1-5; D may be TRBD1 (6 bases). Trimming left V 4 bases short and J 2 bases short, with 13 bases between. This CDR3 is 15 amino acids long. Germline lookup yields CDR1 SGHRS and CDR2 YFSETQ.